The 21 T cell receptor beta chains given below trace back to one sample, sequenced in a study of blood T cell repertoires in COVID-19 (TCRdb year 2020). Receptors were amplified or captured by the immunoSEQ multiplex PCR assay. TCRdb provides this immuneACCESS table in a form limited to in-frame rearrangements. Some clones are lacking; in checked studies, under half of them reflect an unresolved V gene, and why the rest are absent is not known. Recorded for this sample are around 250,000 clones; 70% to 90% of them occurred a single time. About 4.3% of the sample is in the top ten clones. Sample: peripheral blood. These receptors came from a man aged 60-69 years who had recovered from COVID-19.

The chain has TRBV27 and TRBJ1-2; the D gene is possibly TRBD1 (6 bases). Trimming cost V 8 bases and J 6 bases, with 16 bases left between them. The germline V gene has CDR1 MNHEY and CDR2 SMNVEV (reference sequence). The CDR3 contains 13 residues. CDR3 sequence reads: CASSDKDRDGYTF. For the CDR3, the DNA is TGTGCCAGCTCGGACAAGGACAGAGATGGCTACACCTTC.

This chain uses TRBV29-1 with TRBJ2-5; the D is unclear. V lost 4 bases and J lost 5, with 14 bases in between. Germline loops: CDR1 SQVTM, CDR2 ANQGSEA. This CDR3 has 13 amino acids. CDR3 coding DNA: TGCAGCGTTGGTGGCAGTACGTTGGAGACCCAGTACTTC. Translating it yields CSVGGSTLETQYF.

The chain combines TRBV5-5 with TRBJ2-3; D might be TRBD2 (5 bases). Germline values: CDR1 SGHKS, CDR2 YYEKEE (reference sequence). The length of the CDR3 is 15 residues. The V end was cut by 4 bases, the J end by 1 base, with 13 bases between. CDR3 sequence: CASSQVTTGTDTQYF. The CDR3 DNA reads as TGTGCCAGCAGCCAAGTGACTACAGGCACAGATACGCAGTATTTT.

CDR3 in DNA: TGTGCCACCAGGGGGTTAGGGGACAGGGGCGACTATGGCTACACCTTC. As protein: CATRGLGDRGDYGYTF. The gene calls are TRBV24-1 and TRBJ1-2, with 10 bases aligning to TRBD1. Germline assignment: CDR1 KGHDR and CDR2 SFDVKD. The CDR3 loop spans 16 amino acids. V lost 7 bases, J lost 3 bases, and 10 bases stayed unmatched.

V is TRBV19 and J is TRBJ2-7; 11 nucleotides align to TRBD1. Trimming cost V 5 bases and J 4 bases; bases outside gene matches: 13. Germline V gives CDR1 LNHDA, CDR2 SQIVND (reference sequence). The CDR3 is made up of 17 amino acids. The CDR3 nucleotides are TGTGCCAGTAGTCCCCGAGTATCCGGGACAGGGGGTTACGAGCAGTACTTC. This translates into CASSPRVSGTGGYEQYF.

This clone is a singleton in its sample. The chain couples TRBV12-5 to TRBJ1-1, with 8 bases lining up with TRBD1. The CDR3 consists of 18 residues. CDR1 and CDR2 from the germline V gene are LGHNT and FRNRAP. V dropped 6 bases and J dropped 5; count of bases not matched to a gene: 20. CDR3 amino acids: CASGEKAGTGFMRTEAFF. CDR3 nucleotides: TGTGCTAGTGGGGAAAAAGCCGGGACAGGCTTCATGCGGACTGAAGCTTTCTTT. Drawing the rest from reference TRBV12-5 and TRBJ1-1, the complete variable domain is DARVTQTPRHKVTEMGQEVTMRCQPILGHNTVFWYRQTMMQGLELLAYFRNRAPLDDSGMPKDRFSAEMPDATLATLKIQPSEPRDSAVYFCASGEKAGTGFMRTEAFFGQGTRLTVV.

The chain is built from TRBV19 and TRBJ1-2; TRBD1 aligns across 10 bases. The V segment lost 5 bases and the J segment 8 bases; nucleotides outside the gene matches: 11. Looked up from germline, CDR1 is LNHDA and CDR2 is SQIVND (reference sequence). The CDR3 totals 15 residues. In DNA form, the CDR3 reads TGTGCCAGTAGTCCAACCCCGGGACAGGGGACCGGCTACACCTTC. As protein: CASSPTPGQGTGYTF. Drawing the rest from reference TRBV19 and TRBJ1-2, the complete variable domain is DGGITQSPKYLFRKEGQNVTLSCEQNLNHDAMYWYRQDPGQGLRLIYYSQIVNDFQKGDIAEGYSVSREKKESFPLTVTSAQKNPTAFYLCASSPTPGQGTGYTFGSGTRLTVV.

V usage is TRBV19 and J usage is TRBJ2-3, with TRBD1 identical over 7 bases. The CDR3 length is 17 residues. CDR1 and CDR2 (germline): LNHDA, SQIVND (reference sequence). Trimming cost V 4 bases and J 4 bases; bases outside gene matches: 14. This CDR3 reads CASSSPASGGWSDTQYF. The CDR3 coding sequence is TGTGCCAGTAGTAGCCCAGCCTCAGGGGGATGGTCAGATACGCAGTATTTT.

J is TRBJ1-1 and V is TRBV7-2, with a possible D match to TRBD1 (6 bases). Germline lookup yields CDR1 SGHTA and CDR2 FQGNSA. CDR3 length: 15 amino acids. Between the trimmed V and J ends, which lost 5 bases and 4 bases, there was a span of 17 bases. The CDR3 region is CASSAAGAWGTEAFF. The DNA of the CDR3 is TGTGCCAGCAGCGCCGCAGGGGCTTGGGGCACTGAAGCTTTCTTT.

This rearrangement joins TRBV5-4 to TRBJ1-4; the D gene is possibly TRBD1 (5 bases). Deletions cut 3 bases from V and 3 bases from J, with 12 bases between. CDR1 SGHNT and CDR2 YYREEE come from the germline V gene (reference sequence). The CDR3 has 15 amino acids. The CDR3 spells CASSWGGVANEKLFF. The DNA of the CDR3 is TGTGCCAGCAGCTGGGGGGGGGTAGCTAATGAAAAACTGTTTTTT.

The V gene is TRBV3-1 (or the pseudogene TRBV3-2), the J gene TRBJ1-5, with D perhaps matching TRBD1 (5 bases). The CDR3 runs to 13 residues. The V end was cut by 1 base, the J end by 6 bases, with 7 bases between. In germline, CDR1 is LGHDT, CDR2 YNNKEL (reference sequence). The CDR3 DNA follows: TGTGCCAGCAGCCAAGTCCAGGGTCAGCCCCAGCATTTT. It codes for CASSQVQGQPQHF.

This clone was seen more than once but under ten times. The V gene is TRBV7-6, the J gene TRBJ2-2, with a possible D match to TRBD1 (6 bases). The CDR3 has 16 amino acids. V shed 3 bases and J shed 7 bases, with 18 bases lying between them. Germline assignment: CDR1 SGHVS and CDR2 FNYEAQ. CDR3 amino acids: CASSFTSGVDGGELFF. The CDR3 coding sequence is TGTGCCAGCAGCTTTACGTCAGGGGTGGATGGCGGGGAGCTGTTTTTT.

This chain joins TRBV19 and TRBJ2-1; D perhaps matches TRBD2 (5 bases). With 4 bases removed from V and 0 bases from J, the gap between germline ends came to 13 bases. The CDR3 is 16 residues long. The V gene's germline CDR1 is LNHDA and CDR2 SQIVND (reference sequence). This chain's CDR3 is CASSTRADYSYNEQFF. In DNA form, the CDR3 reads TGTGCCAGTAGTACAAGGGCAGACTACTCCTACAATGAGCAGTTCTTC.

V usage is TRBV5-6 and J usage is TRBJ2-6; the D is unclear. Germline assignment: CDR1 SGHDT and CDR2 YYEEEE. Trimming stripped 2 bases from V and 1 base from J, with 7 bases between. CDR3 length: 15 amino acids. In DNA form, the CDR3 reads TGTGCCAGCAGCTTCAGGTTGTCTGGGGCCAACGTCCTGACTTTC. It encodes CASSFRLSGANVLTF.

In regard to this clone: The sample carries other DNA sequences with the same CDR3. DNA for the CDR3: TGTGCCAGCAGCTTAAGCGAGACCCAGTACTTC. As protein: CASSLSETQYF. The genes are TRBV7-8 and TRBJ2-5; D is unclear. The ends were cut back, 2 bases at V and 5 bases at J, with 3 bases in the middle. This CDR3 is 11 amino acids long. The germline V gene has CDR1 SGHVS and CDR2 FQNEAQ.

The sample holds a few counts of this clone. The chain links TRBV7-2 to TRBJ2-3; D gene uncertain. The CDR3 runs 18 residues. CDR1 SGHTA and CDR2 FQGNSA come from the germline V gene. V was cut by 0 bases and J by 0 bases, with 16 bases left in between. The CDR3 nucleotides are TGTGCCAGCAGCTTAGCCCCTGCTATCTTATCGAGCACAGATACGCAGTATTTT. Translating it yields CASSLAPAILSSTDTQYF.

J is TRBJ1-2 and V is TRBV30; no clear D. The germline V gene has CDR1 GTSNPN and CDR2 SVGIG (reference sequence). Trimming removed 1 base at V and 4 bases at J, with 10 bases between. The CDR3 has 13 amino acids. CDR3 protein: CAWSAQTSYGYTF. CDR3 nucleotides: TGTGCCTGGAGTGCACAAACCTCCTATGGCTACACCTTC.

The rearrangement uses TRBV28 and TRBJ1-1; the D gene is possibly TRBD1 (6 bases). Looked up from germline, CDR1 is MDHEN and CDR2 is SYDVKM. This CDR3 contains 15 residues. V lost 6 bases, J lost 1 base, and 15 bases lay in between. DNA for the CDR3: TGTGCCAGCAGCAGAGCGGACAGATCGAACACTGAAGCTTTCTTT. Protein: CASSRADRSNTEAFF.

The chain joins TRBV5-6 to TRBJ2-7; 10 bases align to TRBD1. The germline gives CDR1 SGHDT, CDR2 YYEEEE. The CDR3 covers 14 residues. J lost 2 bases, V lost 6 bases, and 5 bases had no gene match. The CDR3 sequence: CASTRTGGPYEQYF. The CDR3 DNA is TGTGCCAGCACCCGGACAGGGGGTCCCTACGAGCAGTACTTC.

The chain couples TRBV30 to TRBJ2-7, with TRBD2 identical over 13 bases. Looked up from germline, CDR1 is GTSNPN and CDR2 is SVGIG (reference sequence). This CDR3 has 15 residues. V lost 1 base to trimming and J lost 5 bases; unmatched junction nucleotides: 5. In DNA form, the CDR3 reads TGTGCCTGGAGTGCACGGACTAGCGGGAGACACGAGCAGTACTTC. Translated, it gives CAWSARTSGRHEQYF.

In nucleotides, the CDR3 is TGTGCCAGCAGCCAAGGTAGCGGGGGGACCTACGAGCAGTACTTC. Translating it yields CASSQGSGGTYEQYF. The chain has TRBV4-2 and TRBJ2-7; 10 nucleotides align to TRBD2. This CDR3 contains 15 residues. Germline V gene lookup returns CDR1 LGHNA and CDR2 YNFKEQ. The J segment lost 2 bases and the V segment lost 1 base, leaving 2 bases of the junction unmatched.